This T cell receptor (beta chain) came from a study of shared clonotypes between healthy human individuals. Each sample came from a Caucasian adult donor living in Nashville, Tennessee. Every subset had its genomic DNA shared out evenly among several immunoSEQ plates. TCRdb keeps only in-frame clones here, not all; method: immunoSEQ multiplex PCR. This sample carries some 490,000 clones, 70% to 80% of them seen once, and the ten largest clones take about 12%. This CDR3 comprises 16 residues. The specimen was PBMCs. The V gene is TRBV21-1, the J gene TRBJ2-3. TRBV21-1 is a pseudogene. This TCR was sampled from a woman aged 40 to 55 in good health. Some clones in this sample may be carry-over from other donors' samples. CDR3 sequence (DNA): TGTGCCAGCAGCAAAGTGGGGGTAACGAGCACAGATACGCAGTATTTT. Its protein is CASSKVGVTSTDTQYF.